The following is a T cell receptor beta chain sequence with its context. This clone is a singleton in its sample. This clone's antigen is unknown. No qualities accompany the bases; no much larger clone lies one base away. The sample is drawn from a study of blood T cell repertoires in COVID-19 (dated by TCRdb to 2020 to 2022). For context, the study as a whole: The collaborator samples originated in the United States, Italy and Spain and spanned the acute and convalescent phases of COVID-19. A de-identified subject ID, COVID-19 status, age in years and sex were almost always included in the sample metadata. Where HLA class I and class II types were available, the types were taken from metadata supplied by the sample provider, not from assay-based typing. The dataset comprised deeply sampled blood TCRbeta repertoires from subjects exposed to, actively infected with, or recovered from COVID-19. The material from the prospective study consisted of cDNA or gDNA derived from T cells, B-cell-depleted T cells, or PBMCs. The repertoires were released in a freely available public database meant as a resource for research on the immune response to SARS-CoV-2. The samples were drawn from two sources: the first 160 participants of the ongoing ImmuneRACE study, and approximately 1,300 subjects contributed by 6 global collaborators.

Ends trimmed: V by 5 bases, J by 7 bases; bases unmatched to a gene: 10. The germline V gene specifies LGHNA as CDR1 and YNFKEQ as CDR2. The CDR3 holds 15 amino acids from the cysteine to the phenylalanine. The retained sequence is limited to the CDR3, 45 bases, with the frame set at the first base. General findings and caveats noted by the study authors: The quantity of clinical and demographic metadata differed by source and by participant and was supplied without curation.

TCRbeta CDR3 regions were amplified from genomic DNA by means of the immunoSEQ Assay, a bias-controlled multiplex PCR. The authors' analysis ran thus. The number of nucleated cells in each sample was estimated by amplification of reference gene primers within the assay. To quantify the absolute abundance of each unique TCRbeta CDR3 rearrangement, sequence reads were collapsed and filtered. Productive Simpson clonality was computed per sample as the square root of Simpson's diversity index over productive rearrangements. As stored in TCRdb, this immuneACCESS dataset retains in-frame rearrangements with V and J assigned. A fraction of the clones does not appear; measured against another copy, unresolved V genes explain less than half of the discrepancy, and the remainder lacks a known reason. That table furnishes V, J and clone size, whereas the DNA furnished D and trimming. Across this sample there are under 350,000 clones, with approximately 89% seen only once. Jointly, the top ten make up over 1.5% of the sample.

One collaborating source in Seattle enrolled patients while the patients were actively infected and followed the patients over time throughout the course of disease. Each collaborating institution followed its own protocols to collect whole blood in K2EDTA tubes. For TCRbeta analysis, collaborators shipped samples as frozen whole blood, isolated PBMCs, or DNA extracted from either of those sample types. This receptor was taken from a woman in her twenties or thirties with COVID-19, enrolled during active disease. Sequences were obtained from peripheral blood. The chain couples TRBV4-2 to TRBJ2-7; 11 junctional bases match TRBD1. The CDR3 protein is CASSKRDRGAREQYF. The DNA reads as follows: TGTGCCAGCAGCAAGAGGGACAGGGGGGCCCGTGAGCAGTACTTC.